This T cell receptor beta chain was captured by sequencing in a study of vaccination effects on CD4 cells after COVID-19. Looking at the study overall: Following the second dose by a median of 72 days, the post-vaccine samples were obtained.

Antigen-specific CD4+ T cells expanded by the ViraFEST assay with viral peptide pools were then sequenced. Researchers isolated CD4+ T cells once about 11 days of culture had elapsed. Participants each got two BNT162b2 or mRNA-1273 vaccine doses. Each culture well received over 1.5 million PBMC. These cells were then cultured in IMDM with about 10 IU/ml IL-2 and 10 ug/ml peptides. To note about this clone: Its antigen is unknown.

The method was immunoSEQ multiplex PCR; TCRdb's version includes in-frame clones alone and lacks a portion of them. This sample has tens of thousands of clones, with about 73% found just once. The clonotype originates from a human donor who received a COVID-19 vaccine. Source: CD4+ T cells from PBMCs cultured with SARS-CoV-2 spike peptides, taken after COVID-19 vaccination.

The CDR3 nucleotides read TGTGCCAGCAGTTTACGAAGAAACTATGGCTACACCTTC. Residues: CASSLRRNYGYTF. The chain is built from TRBV28 and TRBJ1-2; the D is unclear. This CDR3 comprises 13 residues. The V gene's germline CDR1 is MDHEN and CDR2 SYDVKM. The V gene lost 2 bases and the J gene lost 2 bases, with 6 bases spanning the gap.